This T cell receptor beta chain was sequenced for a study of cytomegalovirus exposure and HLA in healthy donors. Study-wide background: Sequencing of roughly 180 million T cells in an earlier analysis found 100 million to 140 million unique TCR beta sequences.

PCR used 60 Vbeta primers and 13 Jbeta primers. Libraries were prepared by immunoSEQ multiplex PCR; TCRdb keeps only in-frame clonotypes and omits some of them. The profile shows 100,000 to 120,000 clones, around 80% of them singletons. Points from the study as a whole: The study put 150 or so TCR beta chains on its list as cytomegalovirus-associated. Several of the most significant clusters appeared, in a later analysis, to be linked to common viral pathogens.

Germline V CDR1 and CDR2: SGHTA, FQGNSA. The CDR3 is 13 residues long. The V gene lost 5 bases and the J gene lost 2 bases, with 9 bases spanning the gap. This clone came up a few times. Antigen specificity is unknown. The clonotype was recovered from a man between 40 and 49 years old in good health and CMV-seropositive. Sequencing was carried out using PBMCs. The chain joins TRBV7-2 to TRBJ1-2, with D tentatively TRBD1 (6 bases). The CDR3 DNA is TGTGCCAGCAGCGTAGGACAGAACTATGGCTACACCTTC. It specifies CASSVGQNYGYTF.